This entry lists 18 T cell receptor beta chains sequenced from one sample in a study of blood T cell repertoires in COVID-19. The repertoire was sequenced with immunoSEQ multiplex PCR; TCRdb's copy has only in-frame clones and lacks some. The repertoire holds around 88,000 clones, with 80% as singletons. Sequences were obtained from peripheral blood. Source of these receptors: a man in his fifties or sixties who had recovered from COVID-19.

The chain uses TRBV21-1 and TRBJ1-6; TRBD1, the table's D call, lacks a check against the DNA. TRBV21-1 is shown as a pseudogene. The CDR3 covers 13 residues. The CDR3 loop is CASSPGAGSPLHF. The CDR3 region has the DNA TGTGCCAGCAGCCCAGGTGCAGGATCACCCCTCCACTTT.

This sequence joins TRBV4-2 and TRBJ2-5, with TRBD2 matching over 10 bases. The CDR3 sequence is 17 residues long. J gave up 4 bases and V 0 bases, and 8 bases lay outside the gene matches. Germline-derived CDR1 and CDR2 are LGHNA and YNFKEQ. The CDR3 DNA sequence: TGTGCCAGCAGCCAAGATTCAGGAGCGGGGGGGAGAGAGACCCAGTACTTC. Its protein is CASSQDSGAGGRETQYF.

The rearrangement links TRBV9 to TRBJ1-1; TRBD1 matches at 8 bases. The CDR3 consists of 13 residues. Trimming took 3 bases from V and 5 from J; bases not matched to a gene: 3. Germline values: CDR1 SGDLS, CDR2 YYNGEE. In nucleotides, the CDR3 is TGTGCCAGCAGCGCGGACAGGGTTACTGAAGCTTTCTTT. Its translation: CASSADRVTEAFF.

CDR3 sequence: CATSRGLGREREQYF. The CDR3 DNA sequence: TGTGCCACCAGCAGAGGGTTAGGGAGGGAGCGCGAGCAGTACTTC. V is TRBV15 and J is TRBJ2-7; 7 bases are shared with TRBD2. This CDR3 is 15 amino acids long. The V gene's germline CDR1 is LNHNV and CDR2 YYDKDF (reference sequence). V lost 1 base to trimming and J lost 6 bases; unmatched junction nucleotides: 9.

This chain links TRBV4-2 with TRBJ1-5; D is unresolved. CDR1 is LGHNA and CDR2 is YNFKEQ in the germline V gene. This CDR3 has 15 residues. V lost 1 base, J lost 7 bases, and 14 bases lay in between. CDR3 in DNA: TGTGCCAGCAGCCAAGCGGCAGGATCAATGCAGCCCCAGCATTTT. Translated: CASSQAAGSMQPQHF.

Here the CDR3 reads CASSLTGTAPEQYF. The CDR3 region has the DNA TGTGCCAGCAGTTTGACTGGGACAGCTCCCGAGCAGTACTTC. The chain combines TRBV27 with TRBJ2-7, with 7 bases matching TRBD1. The CDR3 contains 14 residues. Trimming at V came to 3 bases and at J to 6 bases, leaving 8 bases not matched to a gene. The V gene's germline CDR1 is MNHEY and CDR2 SMNVEV (reference sequence).

The chain joins TRBV11-2 to TRBJ1-1; no firm D call. Trimming stripped 8 bases from V and 1 base from J, with 11 bases between. CDR3 length: 13 residues. Germline V lookup: CDR1 SGHAT, CDR2 FQNNGV. DNA of the CDR3: TGTGCCAGCGGGCCGCCGGCGAACACTGAAGCTTTCTTT. It specifies CASGPPANTEAFF.

The genes are TRBV5-1 and TRBJ2-5; the match to TRBD2 covers 11 bases. Germline CDR1 SGHRS, CDR2 YFSETQ. The V segment lost 4 bases and the J segment 2 bases; nucleotides outside the gene matches: 7. There are 16 residues in the CDR3. CDR3 DNA: TGCGCCAGCAGCACCGGGACTAGCGGATTTCAAGAGACCCAGTACTTC. This encodes CASSTGTSGFQETQYF.

The V call is TRBV10-2, the J call TRBJ1-2, with TRBD1 identical over 7 bases. Trimming cost V 7 bases and J 5 bases; bases outside gene matches: 7. Germline V CDR1 and CDR2: WSHSY, SAAADI. The CDR3 covers 13 residues. CDR3 DNA sequence: TGCGCCAGCACCAGACAGGGTTCATATGGCTACACCTTC. It specifies CASTRQGSYGYTF.

J is TRBJ2-5 and V is TRBV30; TRBD2 agrees at 15 bases. Germline V gene sequence: CDR1 GTSNPN, CDR2 SVGIG (reference sequence). V lost 7 bases, J lost 4 bases, and 7 bases stayed unmatched. CDR3 length equals 15 residues. The CDR3 DNA reads TGTGCCTATGGACTAGCGGGGGGGATAGGAGAGACCCAGTACTTC. Its protein product is CAYGLAGGIGETQYF.

V and J are TRBV27 and TRBJ2-5; 7 nucleotides match TRBD1. This CDR3 has 15 amino acids. Germline lookup yields CDR1 MNHEY and CDR2 SMNVEV (reference sequence). Trimming removed 6 bases from V and 2 bases from J; junction bases left unmatched: 9. The chain's CDR3 is CASRIRTGDQETQYF. In nucleotides, the CDR3 is TGTGCCAGCAGGATTCGGACAGGAGATCAAGAGACCCAGTACTTC.

This clone was seen ten or more times. The V gene is TRBV6-2 or TRBV6-3, the J gene TRBJ1-2; no reliable D call. V lost 2 bases to trimming and J lost 4 bases, with 5 bases between them. Germline loops: CDR1 MNHEY, CDR2 SVGEGT. The CDR3 totals 12 residues. In nucleotides, the CDR3 is TGTGCCAGCAGTTACACTATCTATGGCTACACCTTC. Translated, it gives CASSYTIYGYTF.

The gene calls are TRBV7-6 and TRBJ2-3, with 8 positions matching TRBD2. The CDR3 covers 14 residues. V gave up 5 bases and J gave up 6 bases; unmatched junction bases: 7. Germline values: CDR1 SGHVS, CDR2 FNYEAQ. In nucleotides, the CDR3 is TGTGCCAGCAGCCGAGGGGCGGGAGGCGATACGCAGTATTTT. Translation: CASSRGAGGDTQYF.

The chain employs TRBV5-4 and TRBJ1-1, with 7 bases aligning to TRBD1. The ends lost 0 bases at V and 7 bases at J; junction bases unmatched: 3. Germline V lookup: CDR1 SGHNT, CDR2 YYREEE (reference sequence). The CDR3 is made up of 13 amino acids. CDR3 in amino acids: CASSLDRGIEAFF. The CDR3 DNA reads as TGTGCCAGCAGCTTGGACAGGGGAATTGAAGCTTTCTTT.

V and J are TRBV5-5 and TRBJ1-6; no reliable D call. The V end lost 2 bases, the J end lost 5 bases, and 14 bases lay between the germline ends. CDR1 SGHKS and CDR2 YYEKEE come from the germline V gene (reference sequence). The CDR3 length is 16 residues. CDR3 bases: TGTGCCAGCAGCTTTTTTTCGGGTAGCGATAATTCACCCCTCCACTTT. Translation: CASSFFSGSDNSPLHF.

The rearrangement joins TRBV7-9 to TRBJ2-1; 8 nucleotides match TRBD2. Germline CDR1 SEHNR, CDR2 FQNEAQ (reference sequence). V was pared by 5 bases and J by 8 bases, with 8 bases of the junction left unmatched. This CDR3 is 14 amino acids long. The CDR3 nucleotides are TGTGCCAGCAGCCTCGGGGGGGCTTCGGATGAGCAGTTCTTC. Translated, it gives CASSLGGASDEQFF.

The chain uses TRBV12-5 and TRBJ1-5; D remains unclear. Germline CDR1 reads LGHNT; CDR2 reads FRNRAP. The CDR3 is made up of 12 amino acids. The germline V and J ends were trimmed by 0 bases and 7 bases, with 4 bases remaining between them. CDR3 nucleotide sequence: TGTGCTAGTGGTTTGGTACTCCAGCCCCAGCATTTT. This gives the protein CASGLVLQPQHF. Using reference TRBV12-5 and TRBJ1-5 for the parts outside the CDR3, the full variable domain is DARVTQTPRHKVTEMGQEVTMRCQPILGHNTVFWYRQTMMQGLELLAYFRNRAPLDDSGMPKDRFSAEMPDATLATLKIQPSEPRDSAVYFCASGLVLQPQHFGDGTRLSIL.

Only one count was recorded for this clone. The chain links TRBV2 to TRBJ1-2; D is uncertain. In germline, CDR1 is SNHLY, CDR2 FYNNEI. Trimming left V 7 bases short and J 2 bases short, with 11 bases between. The CDR3 runs 13 residues. The CDR3 loop reads CASMGRRNYGYTF. The CDR3 coding sequence is TGTGCCAGCATGGGCAGGAGGAACTATGGCTACACCTTC.